This T cell receptor beta chain originates from a study of blood T cell repertoires in COVID-19. Study-wide context: The analysed material was cDNA or gDNA that came from T cells, B-cell-depleted T cells, or PBMCs.

The CDR3 has 12 amino acids. Looked up from germline, CDR1 is LNHDA and CDR2 is SQIVND (reference sequence). V lost 8 bases and J 4 bases, leaving 9 bases between the germline ends. Exposed participants encountered a COVID-19 case during the 2 weeks preceding study entry. As handled by the study authors: By means of reference gene primer amplification, nucleated cell counts were estimated. Assay: immunoSEQ multiplex PCR; the TCRdb copy retains only in-frame clones and omits some. The D gene and trimming were derived from the DNA, and the V and J assignments and clone size from that table. Of fewer than 350,000 clones in the sample, 85% were seen once.

Material for sequencing was PBMCs or T cells enriched from blood (not recorded which). The clonotype originates from a woman in her 30s who had been exposed to COVID-19. The V and J genes are TRBV19 and TRBJ1-5; D unresolved. CDR3 region: CASPPGNQPQHF. DNA of the CDR3: TGTGCCAGTCCTCCCGGTAATCAGCCCCAGCATTTT.